This TCR beta chain was recorded in a study of blood T cell repertoires in COVID-19. The wider study: Some COVID-19 samples were acute and others convalescent; all came from the United States, Italy and Spain. From T cells, B-cell-depleted T cells, or PBMCs came the material, which was cDNA or gDNA.

In the original processing: Using reference gene primer amplification, nucleated cell counts were estimated. Profiled with immunoSEQ multiplex PCR; TCRdb holds only in-frame clones, not every one. The V and J calls and clone size were taken over from that table, and D and trimming were inferred from the DNA. Here the sample spans 250,000 to 350,000 clones, around 87% being singletons. Sequencing was done on a sample of peripheral blood. This sequence was found in a woman aged 50 to 65 who had recovered from COVID-19.

CDR3 sequence: CSVETTGAGPDEQYF. In DNA, the CDR3 is TGCAGCGTTGAAACAACAGGGGCGGGCCCTGACGAGCAGTACTTC. This chain connects TRBV29-1 to TRBJ2-7, with 7 bases that match TRBD1. This CDR3 comprises 15 residues. The V gene end was trimmed by 2 bases and the J gene end by 5 bases; junction bases not matched to a gene: 12. The germline V gene has CDR1 SQVTM and CDR2 ANQGSEA.